This T cell receptor beta chain appears in the sequencing data of a study of T cells in Graves' hyperthyroidism and ophthalmopathy. Notes on the study in general: Ophthalmopathy was model-predicted a median around seven months pre-onset. In blood, most of the thyroid clonotypes expanded above 0.001 were also present.

Regions amplified from RNA transcripts were the TCR beta CDR3 regions. With the HTBI primer set, the TCR CDR3 went through a first round of RT-PCR. MiXCR, applied by TCRdb to the multiplex PCR reads, yields one record per CDR3 protein. The sample shows a few hundred thousand distinct CDR3 sequences, over 15% of them seen only once. As to this clonotype: Its antigen is not identified.

Trimming stripped 6 bases from V and 2 bases from J, with 11 bases between. Germline V gene lookup returns CDR1 MNHNS and CDR2 SASEGT. CDR3 length equals 13 residues. Sequenced input: blood. V is TRBV6-1 and J is TRBJ2-7; D tentatively reads TRBD1 or TRBD2 (5 bases each). The TCR comes from an older woman with Graves' ophthalmopathy. CDR3 sequence (DNA): TGTGCCAGCAGAGGGACGGACACCTACGAGCAGTACTTC. Translated, it gives CASRGTDTYEQYF.